This T cell receptor beta chain was observed in a study of T cell repertoires in cytomegalovirus infection. Study information: Both recently identified HLA-C-restricted and well-studied HLA-B-restricted CMV epitopes were used in the study. Public TCR beta signatures marked donors with CMV infection and the matching HLA.

Details on this clonotype: The antigen remains unidentified.

TCRdb redid the calling of the reads with MiXCR, one entry per CDR3 protein. Here the sample spans 100,000 to 120,000 distinct CDR3 sequences, roughly 30% being singletons. The CDR3 length is 13 residues. CDR1 is PRHDT, CDR2 FYEKMQ, per germline (reference sequence). V shed 2 bases and J shed 3 bases, with 7 bases lying between them. V and J are TRBV13 and TRBJ1-2, with D uncertain. The starting material was CD8+ T cells from cultured PBMCs, obtained from culture after CMV antigen stimulation. The sequence was obtained from a human donor in good health (CMV status not recorded). Some clones in this sample may be carry-over from other donors' samples. CDR3 loop: CASSLNVDYGYTF. The DNA for the CDR3 is TGTGCCAGCAGCTTAAACGTAGACTATGGCTACACCTTC. Variable domain in full (rest from reference TRBV13 and TRBJ1-2): AAGVIQSPRHLIKEKRETATLKCYPIPRHDTVYWYQQGPGQDPQFLISFYEKMQSDKGSIPDRFSAQQFSDYHSELNMSSLELGDSALYFCASSLNVDYGYTFGSGTRLTVV.